The 10 T cell receptor beta chains given below trace back to one sample, sequenced in a study of tumor-infiltrating lymphocytes in primary liver carcinoma (dated by TCRdb to about 2017). Sequencing was carried out with an Illumina HiSeq 2500. A constant-region primer and ProtoScript II reverse transcriptase were used to reverse-transcribe TCRbeta-specific cDNA from roughly 0.5 ug total RNA. Three nested multiplex PCR rounds, following a slightly modified ARM-PCR procedure, were used to build the TCRbeta libraries. Multiplex TRBV1-TRBV30 forward primers and a Cbeta reverse primer were used in the first two PCR rounds, each of which was run for approximately 10 cycles. Using fastp trimming at Q25 and MiXCR clonotype assembly, TCRdb reanalyzed the public sequencing data and kept in-frame beta chains. Identical CDR3 proteins give one entry, which carries the most common genes and DNA. The table for this sample lists roughly 78,000 distinct CDR3 sequences; 71% of them were counted only once. Roughly 13% of the sample lies in the top ten.

Without any cell sorting, total RNA and DNA were extracted together from around 18-30 mg of bulk tissue using the AllPrep DNA/RNA mini kit. The material sequenced was liver tumor tissue from sampling region 4. This sample's cell subset or site label indicates: tumor region T4, right-lateral pole. All receptors derive from an older woman with primary liver carcinoma and hepatitis B virus infection.

This clonotype was seen a few times. V usage is TRBV6-5 and J usage is TRBJ2-3; weak D call: TRBD1 (6 bases). The V gene's germline CDR1 is MNHEY and CDR2 SVGAGI. The CDR3 runs to 14 residues. Trimming took 7 bases from V and 4 from J, leaving 15 bases between them. The CDR3 DNA follows: TGTGCCAGCAAACTAGGACAGTGGTCAGATACGCAGTATTTT. Its protein product is CASKLGQWSDTQYF.

As for this clonotype: A much larger clone lies one base from this, so it may be a read error. The V gene is TRBV30, the J gene TRBJ2-1; 7 nucleotides match TRBD2. J gave up 4 bases and V 4 bases, and 13 bases lay outside the gene matches. Per the germline V gene, CDR1 is GTSNPN and CDR2 is SVGIG (reference sequence). There are 16 residues in the CDR3. The CDR3 here is CAWTPGSGIVYNEQFF. CDR3 bases: TGTGCCTGGACTCCAGGAAGCGGGATTGTTTACAATGAGCAGTTCTTC.

In regard to this clonotype: At one end, the junction sequence differs from germline, possibly due to a read error. The chain links TRBV11-1 to TRBJ2-7; the D gene is possibly TRBD2 (6 bases). The germline gives CDR1 SGHAT, CDR2 FQDESV (reference sequence). The CDR3 consists of 14 residues. The CDR3 reads CASSFGGDSYEQYF. In DNA form, the CDR3 reads TGTGCCAGTAGCTTCGGCGGGGACTCCTACGAGCAGTACTTC.

About this clonotype: The junction differs from germline at one of its ends, possibly a read error. The CDR3 protein is CPSSLTGGRSLRTEAFF. DNA of the CDR3: TGTCCCAGCAGCTTAACCGGGGGCAGGAGTTTAAGGACTGAAGCTTTCTTT. This sequence joins TRBV7-8 and TRBJ1-1, with D tentatively TRBD1 (6 bases). CDR1 is SGHVS and CDR2 is FQNEAQ in the germline V gene. CDR3 length: 17 residues.

This clonotype was observed many times. V is TRBV12-3 or TRBV12-4 and J is TRBJ2-5; D ambiguous. Trimming cost V 2 bases and J 0 bases, with 7 bases left between them. This CDR3 contains 14 residues. CDR3 DNA: TGTGCCAGCAGTTTACAGTCGTACCAAGAGACCCAGTACTTC. Protein product: CASSLQSYQETQYF.

The chain joins TRBV11-2 to TRBJ2-3; D gene uncertain. CDR1 is SGHAT, CDR2 FQNNGV, per germline. Trimming took 8 bases from V and 7 from J, leaving 16 bases between them. The CDR3 consists of 13 residues. CDR3 in amino acids: CASGLDRGNTQYF. Written as DNA, the CDR3 is TGTGCCAGCGGCCTAGATCGAGGAAATACGCAGTATTTT.

A remark on this clonotype: A read error may account for a junction end that differs from germline. V usage is TRBV29-1 and J usage is TRBJ2-3, with D hard to call. CDR3 length: 11 amino acids. The germline gives CDR1 SQVTM, CDR2 ANQGSEA. Here the CDR3 reads CRVGITDTQYF. Written as DNA, the CDR3 is TGCCGCGTCGGCATCACAGATACGCAGTATTTT.

In regard to this clonotype: A clone one base away is much larger, so this may be a read error. Because the CDR3 is missing its conserved closing phenylalanine or tryptophan, this is likely a read error. The V gene is TRBV7-9, the J gene TRBJ2-2; no definite D call. Germline CDR1 SEHNR, CDR2 FQNEAQ (reference sequence). This CDR3 region has 11 residues. V gave up 3 bases and J gave up 6 bases, with 2 bases separating them. The CDR3, as DNA: TGTGCCAGCAGCTTGTCCGGGGAGCTGTTTATT. Amino acids: CASSLSGELFI.

About this clonotype: At one of its ends the junction is not consistent with the germline gene, which may arise from a read error. V and J are TRBV29-1 and TRBJ2-7; 7 nucleotides match TRBD2. The germline V gene encodes CDR1 SQVTM and CDR2 ANQGSEA. The CDR3 spans 14 residues. CDR3 residues: CSVVGGTNSYEQHF. The CDR3 coding sequence is TGCAGCGTTGTGGGGGGGACCAATTCCTACGAGCAGCACTTC.

This clonotype was detected only once. A read error is possible here, since a much larger clone lies one base away. The genes are TRBV28 and TRBJ2-1; TRBD2 matches at 9 bases. The CDR3 is 14 amino acids. The V gene's germline CDR1 is MDHEN and CDR2 SYDVKM. The CDR3 region is CASLAGLSYNEQFF. The CDR3 region has the DNA TGTGCCAGCCTAGCGGGATTATCCTATAATGAGCAGTTCTTC.